This T cell receptor beta chain was documented in a study of vaccination effects on CD4 cells after COVID-19. It was after around eleven days of culture that CD4+ T cells were isolated. All study participants received two doses of BNT162b2 or mRNA-1273 vaccine. As regards this clone: Its antigen is still unknown.

V was shortened by 9 bases and J by 3 bases, with 14 bases between the two germline ends. CDR3 length: 13 residues. Per the germline V gene, CDR1 is MNHEY and CDR2 is SVGAGI. Profiling relied on immunoSEQ multiplex PCR, and the TCRdb table lists in-frame clones only, not all of them. Found here are 70,000 or so clones, about 73% of them singletons; the top ten hold about 2.3%. The receptor was derived from a human donor who received a COVID-19 vaccine. Sequenced here: CD4+ T cells from PBMCs cultured without peptide, sampled after COVID-19 vaccination. The chain couples TRBV6-5 to TRBJ2-5; tentatively, D is TRBD1 (6 bases). CDR3 region: CASARAGEETQYF. CDR3 coding DNA: TGTGCCAGTGCTCGGGCAGGGGAAGAGACCCAGTACTTC.